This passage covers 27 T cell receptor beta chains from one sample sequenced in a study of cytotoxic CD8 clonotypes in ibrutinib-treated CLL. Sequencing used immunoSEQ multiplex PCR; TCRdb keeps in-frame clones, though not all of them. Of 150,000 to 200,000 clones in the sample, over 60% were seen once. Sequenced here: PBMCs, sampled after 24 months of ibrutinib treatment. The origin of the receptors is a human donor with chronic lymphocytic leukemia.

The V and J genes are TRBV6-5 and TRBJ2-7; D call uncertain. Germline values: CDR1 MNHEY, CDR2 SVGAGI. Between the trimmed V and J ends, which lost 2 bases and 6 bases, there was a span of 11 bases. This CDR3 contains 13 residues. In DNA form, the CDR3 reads TGTGCCAGCAGTTACGCATTCACGGTCGAGCAGTACTTC. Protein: CASSYAFTVEQYF.

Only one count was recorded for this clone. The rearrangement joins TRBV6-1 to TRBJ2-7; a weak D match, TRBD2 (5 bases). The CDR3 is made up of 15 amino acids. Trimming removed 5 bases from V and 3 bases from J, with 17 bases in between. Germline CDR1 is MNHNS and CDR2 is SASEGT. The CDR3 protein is CASSPEGSPYYEQYF. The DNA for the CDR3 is TGTGCCAGCAGTCCCGAGGGTAGCCCTTACTACGAGCAGTACTTC.

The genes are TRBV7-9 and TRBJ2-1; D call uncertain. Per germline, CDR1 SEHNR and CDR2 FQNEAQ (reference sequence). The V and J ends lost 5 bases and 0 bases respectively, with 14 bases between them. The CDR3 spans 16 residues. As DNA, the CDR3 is TGTGCCAGCAGCCCCGAGCTACTGAGCTCCTACAATGAGCAGTTCTTC. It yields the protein CASSPELLSSYNEQFF.

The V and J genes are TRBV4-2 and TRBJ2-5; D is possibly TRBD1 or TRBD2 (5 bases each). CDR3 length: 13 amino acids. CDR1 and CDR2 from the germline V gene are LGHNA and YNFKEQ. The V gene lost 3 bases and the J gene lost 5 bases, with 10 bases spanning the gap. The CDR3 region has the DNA TGTGCCAGCAGCCAGGGGGAAGGGGAGACCCAGTACTTC. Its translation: CASSQGEGETQYF.

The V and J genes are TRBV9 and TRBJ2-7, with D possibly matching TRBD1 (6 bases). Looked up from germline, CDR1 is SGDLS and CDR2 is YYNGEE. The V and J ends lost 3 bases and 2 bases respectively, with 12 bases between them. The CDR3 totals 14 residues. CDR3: CASSAYNRAYEQYF. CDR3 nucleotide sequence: TGTGCCAGCAGCGCCTATAACAGGGCCTACGAGCAGTACTTC.

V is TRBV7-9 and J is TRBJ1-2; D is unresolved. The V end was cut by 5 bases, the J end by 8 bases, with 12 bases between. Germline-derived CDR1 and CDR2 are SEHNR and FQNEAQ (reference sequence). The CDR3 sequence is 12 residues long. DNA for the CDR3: TGTGCCAGCAGCAACCCGCTGGGGGGCTACACCTTC. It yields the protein CASSNPLGGYTF. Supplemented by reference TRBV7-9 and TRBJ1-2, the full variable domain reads DTGVSQNPRHKITKRGQNVTFRCDPISEHNRLYWYRQTLGQGPEFLTYFQNEAQLEKSRLLSDRFSAERPKGSFSTLEIQRTEQGDSAMYLCASSNPLGGYTFGSGTRLTVV.

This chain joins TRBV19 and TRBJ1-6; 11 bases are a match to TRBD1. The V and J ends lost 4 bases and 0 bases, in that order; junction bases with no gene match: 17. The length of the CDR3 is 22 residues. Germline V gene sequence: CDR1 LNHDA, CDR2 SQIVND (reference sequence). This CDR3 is CASSSRDRGLSPSSSYNSPLHF. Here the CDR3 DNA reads TGTGCCAGTAGTAGCCGGGACAGGGGGTTGAGTCCGTCAAGCTCCTATAATTCACCCCTCCACTTT.

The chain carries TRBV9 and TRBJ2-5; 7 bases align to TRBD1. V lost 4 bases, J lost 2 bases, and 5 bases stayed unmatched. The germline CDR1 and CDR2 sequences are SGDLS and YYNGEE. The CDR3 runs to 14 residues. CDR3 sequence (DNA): TGTGCCAGCAGCCCACGGGACAGTCAAGAGACCCAGTACTTC. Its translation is CASSPRDSQETQYF.

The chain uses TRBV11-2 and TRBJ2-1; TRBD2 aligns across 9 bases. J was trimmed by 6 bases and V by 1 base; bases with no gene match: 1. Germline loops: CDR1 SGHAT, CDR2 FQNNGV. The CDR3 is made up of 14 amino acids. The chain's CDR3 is CASSLASGINEQFF. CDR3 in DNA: TGTGCCAGCAGCTTAGCTAGCGGGATCAATGAGCAGTTCTTC.

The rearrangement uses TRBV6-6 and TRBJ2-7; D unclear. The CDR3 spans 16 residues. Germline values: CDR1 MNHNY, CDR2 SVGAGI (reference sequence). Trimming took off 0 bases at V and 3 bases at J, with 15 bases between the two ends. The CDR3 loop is CASSYSTWGTNYEQYF. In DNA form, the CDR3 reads TGTGCCAGCAGTTACTCGACGTGGGGAACAAACTACGAGCAGTACTTC.

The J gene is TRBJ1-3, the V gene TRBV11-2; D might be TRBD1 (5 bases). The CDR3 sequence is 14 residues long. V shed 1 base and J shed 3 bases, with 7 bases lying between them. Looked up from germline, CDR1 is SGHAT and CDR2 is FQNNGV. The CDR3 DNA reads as TGTGCCAGCAGCTTAGTAACAGGTGGAAACACCATATATTTT. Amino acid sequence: CASSLVTGGNTIYF.

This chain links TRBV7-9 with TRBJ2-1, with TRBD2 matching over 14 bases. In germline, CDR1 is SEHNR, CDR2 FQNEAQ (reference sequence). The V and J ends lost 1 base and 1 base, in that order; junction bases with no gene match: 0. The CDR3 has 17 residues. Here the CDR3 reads CASSLGTSGRSYNEQFF. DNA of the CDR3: TGTGCCAGCAGCTTAGGGACTAGCGGGAGGTCCTACAATGAGCAGTTCTTC. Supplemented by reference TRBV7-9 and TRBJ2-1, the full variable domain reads DTGVSQNPRHKITKRGQNVTFRCDPISEHNRLYWYRQTLGQGPEFLTYFQNEAQLEKSRLLSDRFSAERPKGSFSTLEIQRTEQGDSAMYLCASSLGTSGRSYNEQFFGPGTRLTVL.

Here the CDR3 DNA reads TGTGCCACCAGCATCCGGACAGGGGGCGCCGGGACTGAAGCTTTCTTT. This encodes CATSIRTGGAGTEAFF. V is TRBV15 and J is TRBJ1-1, with 11 bases fitting TRBD1. Germline-derived CDR1 and CDR2 are LNHNV and YYDKDF (reference sequence). The CDR3 consists of 16 residues. V shed 4 bases and J 5 bases; nucleotides not matched to a gene: 9.

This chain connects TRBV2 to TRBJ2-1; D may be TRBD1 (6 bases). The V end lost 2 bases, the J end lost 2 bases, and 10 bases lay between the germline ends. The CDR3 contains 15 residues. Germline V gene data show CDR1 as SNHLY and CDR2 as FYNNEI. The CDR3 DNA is TGTGCCAGCAGTGAATTTTCAGGGGCCTACAATGAGCAGTTCTTC. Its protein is CASSEFSGAYNEQFF.

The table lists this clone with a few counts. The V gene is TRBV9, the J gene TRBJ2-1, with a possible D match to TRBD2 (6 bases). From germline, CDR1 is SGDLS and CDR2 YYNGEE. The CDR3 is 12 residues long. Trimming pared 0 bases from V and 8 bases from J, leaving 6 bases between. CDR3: CASSVAGDEQFF. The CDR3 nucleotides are TGTGCCAGCAGCGTAGCGGGGGATGAGCAGTTCTTC.

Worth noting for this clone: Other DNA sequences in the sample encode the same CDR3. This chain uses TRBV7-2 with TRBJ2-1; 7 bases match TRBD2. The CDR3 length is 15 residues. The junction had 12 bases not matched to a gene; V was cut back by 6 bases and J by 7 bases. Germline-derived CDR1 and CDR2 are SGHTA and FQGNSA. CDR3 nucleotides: TGTGCCAGCAGTCCGGGTCTAGCGGTGACTAATGAGCAGTTCTTC. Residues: CASSPGLAVTNEQFF.

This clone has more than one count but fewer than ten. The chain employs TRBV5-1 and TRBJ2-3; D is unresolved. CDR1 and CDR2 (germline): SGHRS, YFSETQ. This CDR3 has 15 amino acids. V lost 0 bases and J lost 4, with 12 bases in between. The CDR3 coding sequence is TGCGCCAGCAGCTTGGCCTCCTTAGGCCCAGATACGCAGTATTTT. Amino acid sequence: CASSLASLGPDTQYF.

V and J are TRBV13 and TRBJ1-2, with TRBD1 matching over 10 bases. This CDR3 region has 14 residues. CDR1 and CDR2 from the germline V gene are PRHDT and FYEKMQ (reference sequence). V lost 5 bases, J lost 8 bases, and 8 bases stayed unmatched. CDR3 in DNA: TGTGCCAGCAGCCTACGGGACAGGGGTTTGGGCTACACCTTC. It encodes CASSLRDRGLGYTF.

CDR3 nucleotides: TGCGCCAGCAGCGCAGCAGGGGGAGAGGCCTACGAGCAGTACTTC. It yields the protein CASSAAGGEAYEQYF. The chain carries TRBV5-1 and TRBJ2-7; 7 bases match TRBD1. CDR1 SGHRS and CDR2 YFSETQ come from the germline V gene. V gave up 4 bases and J gave up 2 bases; unmatched junction bases: 9. This CDR3 spans 15 amino acids.

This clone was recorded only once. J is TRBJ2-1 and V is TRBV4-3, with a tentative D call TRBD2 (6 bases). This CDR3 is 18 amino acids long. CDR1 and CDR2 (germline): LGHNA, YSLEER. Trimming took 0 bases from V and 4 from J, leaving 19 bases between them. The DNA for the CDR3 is TGCGCCAGCAGCCAAGATCTGGGCCGAAGGAGCGGGTACAATGAGCAGTTCTTC. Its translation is CASSQDLGRRSGYNEQFF.

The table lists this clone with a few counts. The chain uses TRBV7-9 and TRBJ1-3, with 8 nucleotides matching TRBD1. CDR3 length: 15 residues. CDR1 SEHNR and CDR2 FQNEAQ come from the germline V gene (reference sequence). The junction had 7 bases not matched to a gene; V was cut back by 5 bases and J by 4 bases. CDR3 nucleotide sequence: TGTGCCAGCAGCGACCAGGGGGCTTGGGGAAACACCATATATTTT. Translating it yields CASSDQGAWGNTIYF.

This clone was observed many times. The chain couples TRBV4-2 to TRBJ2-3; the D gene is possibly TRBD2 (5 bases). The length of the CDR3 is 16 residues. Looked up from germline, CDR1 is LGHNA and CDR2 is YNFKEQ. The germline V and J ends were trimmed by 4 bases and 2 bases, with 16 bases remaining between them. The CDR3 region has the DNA TGTGCCAGCAGCCCTTCCACAACGGGGATCACAGATACGCAGTATTTT. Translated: CASSPSTTGITDTQYF.

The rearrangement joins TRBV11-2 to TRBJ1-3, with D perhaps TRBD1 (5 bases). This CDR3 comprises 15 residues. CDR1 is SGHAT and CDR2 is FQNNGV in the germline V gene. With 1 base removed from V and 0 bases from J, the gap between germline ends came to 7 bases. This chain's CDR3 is CASSLGQISGNTIYF. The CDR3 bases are TGTGCCAGCAGCTTAGGACAGATCTCTGGAAACACCATATATTTT.

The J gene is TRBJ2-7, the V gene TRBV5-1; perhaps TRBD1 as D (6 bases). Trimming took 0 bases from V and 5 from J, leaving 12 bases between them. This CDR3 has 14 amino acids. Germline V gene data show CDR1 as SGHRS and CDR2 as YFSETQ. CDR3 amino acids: CASSLAPNRDEQYF. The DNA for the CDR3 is TGCGCCAGCAGCTTGGCCCCAAACAGGGACGAGCAGTACTTC.

The DNA for the CDR3 is TGTGCCATCAGTGAGTCGGGAGAAGGCATCAATGAGCAGTTCTTC. Amino acids: CAISESGEGINEQFF. The chain combines TRBV10-3 with TRBJ2-1; D is perhaps TRBD2 (5 bases). V was cut by 0 bases and J by 6 bases, with 12 bases left in between. This CDR3 comprises 15 residues. Germline lookup yields CDR1 ENHRY and CDR2 SYGVKD.

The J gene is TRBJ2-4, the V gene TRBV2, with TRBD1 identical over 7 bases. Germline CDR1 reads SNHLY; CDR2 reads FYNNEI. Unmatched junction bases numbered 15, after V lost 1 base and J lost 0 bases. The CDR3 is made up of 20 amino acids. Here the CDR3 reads CASSEEGGQGVPVAKNIQYF. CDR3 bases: TGTGCCAGCAGTGAAGAGGGCGGTCAGGGGGTCCCTGTAGCCAAAAACATTCAGTACTTC.

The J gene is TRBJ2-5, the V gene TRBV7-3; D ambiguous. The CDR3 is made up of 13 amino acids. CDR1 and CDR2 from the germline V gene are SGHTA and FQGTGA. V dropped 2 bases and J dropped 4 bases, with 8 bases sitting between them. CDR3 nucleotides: TGTGCCAGCAGCTTATTTTCTCGAGAGACCCAGTACTTC. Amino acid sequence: CASSLFSRETQYF.